One and the same sample provided the 18 T cell receptor beta chains below, sequenced in a study of blood T cells in healthy people across ages. A J-beta primer mix and a sample-barcoded 5' primer were used in a second PCR of roughly 6 to 11 cycles. TCRdb independently ran MiXCR on the 5' RACE reads; one entry per CDR3 protein. This table holds around 1.5 million distinct CDR3 sequences, around 36% found once. What was sequenced was blood. The receptor source for this set is a woman aged 25 to 39 in good health.

Of note for this clonotype: A single base separates this from a much larger clone, so it may be a read error. V usage is TRBV9 and J usage is TRBJ2-4, with TRBD2 matching 10 bases. Germline assignment: CDR1 SGDLS and CDR2 YYNGEE. The CDR3 is made up of 17 amino acids. V lost 4 bases, J lost 13 bases, and 20 bases stayed unmatched. This CDR3 is CASSHQGTSVSLGEQYF. CDR3 DNA sequence: TGTGCCAGCAGCCATCAGGGGACTAGCGTCTCACTTGGGGAGCAGTACTTC.

This clonotype was counted between two and nine times. Here the CDR3 reads CASSSPTSSNEQFF. DNA of the CDR3: TGCGCCAGCAGCTCCCCGACTAGCTCCAATGAGCAGTTCTTC. The rearrangement joins TRBV5-1 to TRBJ2-1; 7 bases are shared with TRBD2. The V and J ends lost 3 bases and 6 bases, in that order; junction bases with no gene match: 6. The CDR3 length is 14 residues. Germline CDR1 SGHRS, CDR2 YFSETQ.

The chain uses TRBV5-1 and TRBJ2-4; TRBD1 is a possible D gene (6 bases). Germline-derived CDR1 and CDR2 are SGHRS and YFSETQ. The CDR3 covers 14 residues. Trimming left V 0 bases short and J 13 bases short, with 17 bases between. The CDR3 DNA is TGCGCCAGCAGCTTGGGGGACAATGGGGTGGAGCAGTACTTC. As protein: CASSLGDNGVEQYF.

The V gene is TRBV20-1, the J gene TRBJ1-5; D not certain. The germline V and J ends were trimmed by 3 bases and 3 bases, with 9 bases remaining between them. Germline loops: CDR1 DFQATT, CDR2 SNEGSKA (reference sequence). The CDR3 spans 13 residues. The CDR3 region is CSARGDANQPQHF. Written as DNA, the CDR3 is TGCAGTGCTAGGGGAGACGCCAATCAGCCCCAGCATTTT.

V gene TRBV20-1 combines with J gene TRBJ2-7; D may be TRBD2 (6 bases). Trimming cost V 8 bases and J 2 bases, with 16 bases left between them. Germline V CDR1 and CDR2: DFQATT, SNEGSKA (reference sequence). This CDR3 contains 13 residues. In DNA, the CDR3 is TGCAGTTCTTTGGGCGGGACTGCCTACGAGCAGTACTTC. It translates to CSSLGGTAYEQYF.

The chain uses TRBV7-9 and TRBJ2-3, with D possibly being TRBD1 (5 bases). Germline V CDR1 and CDR2: SEHNR, FQNEAQ (reference sequence). V lost 1 base to trimming and J lost 4 bases, with 9 bases between them. The CDR3 extends over 14 amino acids. The CDR3 nucleotides are TGTGCCAGCAGCTTAGTCGCAGGGCCAGATACGCAGTATTTT. Protein sequence: CASSLVAGPDTQYF.

CDR3 sequence: CASSLQGPGQGTQPQHF. The CDR3 bases are TGTGCCAGCTCACTCCAAGGACCGGGACAGGGGACTCAGCCCCAGCATTTT. This rearrangement joins TRBV18 to TRBJ1-5, with 10 bases identical to TRBD1. The length of the CDR3 is 17 residues. Trimming at V came to 4 bases and at J to 6 bases, leaving 12 bases not matched to a gene. Looked up from germline, CDR1 is KGHSH and CDR2 is LQKENI.

For this clonotype: This sequence may be a read error, since a much larger clone differs from it by one base. The genes are TRBV4-1 and TRBJ2-7; D might be TRBD1 or TRBD2, each matching 6 bases. Germline CDR1 is MGHRA and CDR2 is YSYEKL. CDR3 length equals 15 residues. Trimming removed 4 bases at V and 2 bases at J, with 15 bases between. The CDR3 loop is CASSPTRGEAYEQYF. For the CDR3, the DNA is TGCGCCAGCAGCCCTACAAGGGGGGAGGCCTACGAGCAGTACTTC.

This clonotype appeared a single time. The J gene is TRBJ2-2, the V gene TRBV5-1; no reliable D call. Trimming took 3 bases from V and 6 from J, leaving 15 bases between them. CDR3 length equals 15 residues. Germline CDR1 and CDR2: SGHRS and YFSETQ. The CDR3 reads CASSSGPGTSGELFF. The DNA for the CDR3 is TGCGCCAGCAGCTCGGGCCCCGGTACGTCCGGGGAGCTGTTTTTT.

Regarding this clonotype: One end of the junction fails to match germline, which may point to a read error. The rearrangement links TRBV6-1 to TRBJ1-6; 11 bases agree with TRBD1. This CDR3 has 15 residues. Germline V gene sequence: CDR1 MNHNS, CDR2 SASEGT. The CDR3, as DNA: TGTGTCAGCAGTGAACGGACAGGGGGCAATTCACCCCTCCACTTT. Its translation: CVSSERTGGNSPLHF.

The chain joins TRBV5-1 to TRBJ2-1; TRBD2 matches 9 bases. Per the germline V gene, CDR1 is SGHRS and CDR2 is YFSETQ. The CDR3 has 15 residues. Germline trimming cut 1 base from V and 12 bases from J; bases unmatched to any gene: 11. The CDR3 nucleotides read TGCGCCAGCAGCTTGACGTCGCGGGAGGGCCAAGGGCAGTTCTTC. Translated: CASSLTSREGQGQFF.

This clonotype was seen a handful of times. This chain connects TRBV10-1 to TRBJ1-1, with D perhaps TRBD1 (5 bases). V was clipped by 4 bases and J by 5 bases, with 14 bases between them. Germline values: CDR1 WNHNN, CDR2 SYGVQD (reference sequence). CDR3 length equals 14 residues. Written as DNA, the CDR3 is TGCGCCAGCAGTGTTCTCAGGGAAGGGACTGAAGCTTTCTTT. Amino acid sequence: CASSVLREGTEAFF.

V is TRBV30 and J is TRBJ2-1, with TRBD1 as a possible D gene (6 bases). The CDR3 consists of 12 residues. V shed 1 base and J shed 5 bases, with 6 bases lying between them. In germline, CDR1 is GTSNPN, CDR2 SVGIG (reference sequence). CDR3 in DNA: TGTGCCTGGAGTGGGACAGACAATGAGCAGTTCTTC. This codes for CAWSGTDNEQFF.

The chain joins TRBV15 to TRBJ2-7; D remains unclear. Trimming left V 1 base short and J 2 bases short, with 12 bases between. The length of the CDR3 is 15 residues. Per germline, CDR1 LNHNV and CDR2 YYDKDF (reference sequence). The CDR3 region is CATSRGVESPYEQYF. The DNA for the CDR3 is TGTGCCACCAGCAGAGGAGTGGAAAGCCCCTACGAGCAGTACTTC. Full variable domain (missing parts from reference TRBV15 and TRBJ2-7): DAMVIQNPRYQVTQFGKPVTLSCSQTLNHNVMYWYQQKSSQAPKLLFHYYDKDFNNEADTPDNFQSRRPNTSFCFLDIRSPGLGDTAMYLCATSRGVESPYEQYFGPGTRLTVT.

This clonotype turned up a few times. The genes are TRBV6-1 and TRBJ1-2; TRBD1 aligns across 8 bases. CDR1 and CDR2 from the germline V gene are MNHNS and SASEGT. This CDR3 is 13 amino acids long. The junction had 2 bases not matched to a gene; V was cut back by 6 bases and J by 2 bases. DNA of the CDR3: TGTGCCAGCAGGGACAGGGACAACTATGGCTACACCTTC. Amino acid sequence: CASRDRDNYGYTF.

V is TRBV11-2 and J is TRBJ2-1; D is possibly TRBD2 (5 bases). The CDR3 is 16 amino acids. V was cut by 5 bases and J by 1 base, with 15 bases left in between. CDR1 SGHAT and CDR2 FQNNGV come from the germline V gene. In nucleotides, the CDR3 is TGTGCCAGCAGCCCGCCAGGACTCAAATCCTACAATGAGCAGTTCTTC. This codes for CASSPPGLKSYNEQFF.

The chain is built from TRBV5-1 and TRBJ1-1, with D perhaps matching TRBD1 (5 bases). Germline CDR1 and CDR2: SGHRS and YFSETQ. The V and J ends lost 1 base and 1 base respectively, with 8 bases between them. The CDR3 loop spans 14 amino acids. DNA for the CDR3: TGCGCCAGCAGCTTGTCCAGGGCGAACACTGAAGCTTTCTTT. The encoded protein is CASSLSRANTEAFF.

This clonotype was detected many times. V is TRBV27 and J is TRBJ1-5; no clear D. The CDR3 length is 12 residues. Trimming took off 3 bases at V and 5 bases at J, with 5 bases between the two ends. Per germline, CDR1 MNHEY and CDR2 SMNVEV (reference sequence). This CDR3 is CASSFPDQPQHF. The CDR3 DNA is TGTGCCAGCAGTTTTCCCGATCAGCCCCAGCATTTT.